These 26 T cell receptor beta chains were sequenced from one sample in a study of OX40 agonist ivuxolimab in advanced cancers. Sequencing used immunoSEQ multiplex PCR; TCRdb keeps in-frame clones, though not all of them. In the table there are 60,000 to 70,000 clones, more than 75% of which are singletons. This specimen consisted of CD4+ or CD8+ T cells sorted from blood, obtained in a trial of the OX40 agonist ivuxolimab. The receptor set was obtained from an adult with an advanced solid tumor such as melanoma, head and neck, liver or kidney cancer.

There are a few counts of this clone. The chain combines TRBV11-3 with TRBJ2-1, with D perhaps given as TRBD1 or TRBD2 (5 bases each). CDR1 and CDR2 from the germline V gene are SGHNT and YENEEA. Trimming cost V 1 base and J 0 bases, with 19 bases left between them. The CDR3 covers 19 residues. For the CDR3, the DNA is TGTGCCAGCAGCTTAGCTGGGTGGACATCTACTAGCTCCTACAATGAGCAGTTCTTC. This gives the protein CASSLAGWTSTSSYNEQFF.

The chain carries TRBV10-2 and TRBJ1-2; 7 bases align to TRBD1. The CDR3 is 14 residues long. With V trimmed by 2 bases and J by 4 bases, 4 bases remained unmatched. Germline CDR1 reads WSHSY; CDR2 reads SAAADI. As DNA, the CDR3 is TGCGCCAGCAGTGAGCAACAGGGGCCCTATGGCTACACCTTC. Protein sequence: CASSEQQGPYGYTF.

The V gene is TRBV5-1, the J gene TRBJ1-5, with D possibly TRBD1 on 6 matching bases. CDR3 size: 16 residues. Germline assignment: CDR1 SGHRS and CDR2 YFSETQ. V lost 0 bases and J lost 6, with 16 bases in between. The CDR3, as DNA: TGCGCCAGCAGCTTGGGGGACACCCCTGGAGGTCAGCCCCAGCATTTT. This encodes CASSLGDTPGGQPQHF.

The chain combines TRBV5-1 with TRBJ1-3; TRBD1 might be the D (6 bases). The V end lost 0 bases, the J end lost 3 bases, and 16 bases lay between the germline ends. The length of the CDR3 is 17 residues. CDR1 is SGHRS, CDR2 YFSETQ, per germline. CDR3 in DNA: TGCGCCAGCAGCTTGGCGGGGGCGCAGAGGCATGGAAACACCATATATTTT. Amino acid sequence: CASSLAGAQRHGNTIYF.

This chain uses TRBV5-1 with TRBJ2-6, with no clear D. This CDR3 spans 15 amino acids. Germline V gene sequence: CDR1 SGHRS, CDR2 YFSETQ. Trimming took 0 bases from V and 2 from J, leaving 6 bases between them. The CDR3, as DNA: TGCGCCAGCAGCTTGGGCGCAGCTGGGGCCAACGTCCTGACTTTC. It encodes CASSLGAAGANVLTF.

The chain combines TRBV5-4 with TRBJ1-6; a weak D match, TRBD1 (5 bases). The V end was cut by 5 bases, the J end by 7 bases, with 16 bases between. The CDR3 extends over 15 amino acids. CDR1 and CDR2 (germline): SGHNT, YYREEE (reference sequence). The CDR3 protein is CASRGDGAPNSPLHF. The CDR3, as DNA: TGTGCCAGCAGAGGGGACGGAGCCCCAAATTCACCCCTCCACTTT.

To note about this clone: Other DNA sequences of this sample code for an identical CDR3. The chain links TRBV9 to TRBJ2-7, with 10 bases aligning to TRBD2. CDR1 SGDLS and CDR2 YYNGEE come from the germline V gene. The CDR3 sequence is 15 residues long. After removal of 5 bases from V and 2 bases from J, the junction contained 7 bases not matched to a gene. CDR3 in DNA: TGTGCCAGCAGTCCTAGCGGGAGTAAGGCCTACGAGCAGTACTTC. Amino acids: CASSPSGSKAYEQYF.

The V call is TRBV5-4, the J call TRBJ1-1; tentative D call: TRBD1 (5 bases). V was shortened by 2 bases and J by 1 base, with 12 bases between the two germline ends. This CDR3 contains 15 residues. CDR1 SGHNT and CDR2 YYREEE come from the germline V gene (reference sequence). The CDR3 region has the DNA TGTGCCAGCAGCTTCACCAGGGCGGGGAACACTGAAGCTTTCTTT. Its protein is CASSFTRAGNTEAFF.

This chain joins TRBV7-2 and TRBJ1-5, with D unresolved. The germline V and J ends were trimmed by 5 bases and 4 bases, with 9 bases remaining between them. This CDR3 region has 13 residues. Germline CDR1 SGHTA, CDR2 FQGNSA. The CDR3, as DNA: TGTGCCAGCAGCCTATCGGGGAATCAGCCCCAGCATTTT. Its translation: CASSLSGNQPQHF.

The V call is TRBV19, the J call TRBJ2-3; D gene unclear. The length of the CDR3 is 15 residues. Per germline, CDR1 LNHDA and CDR2 SQIVND (reference sequence). With 2 bases removed from V and 1 base from J, the gap between germline ends came to 10 bases. CDR3 coding DNA: TGTGCCAGTAGTATATTGGGTAAACGCACAGATACGCAGTATTTT. Translating it yields CASSILGKRTDTQYF.

By sample share, this clone is medium-sized (0.01 to 0.1%). The chain is built from TRBV7-7 and TRBJ2-1; tentatively, D is TRBD1 or TRBD2 (7 bases each). The germline V gene encodes CDR1 SSHAT and CDR2 FNYEAQ (reference sequence). The CDR3 contains 13 residues. V shed 5 bases and J shed 6 bases, with 11 bases lying between them. This CDR3 reads CASSQGGGNEQFF. In nucleotides, the CDR3 is TGTGCCAGCAGCCAGGGGGGGGGCAATGAGCAGTTCTTC. The full variable domain, in which reference TRBV7-7 and TRBJ2-1 provide the parts outside the CDR3, is GAGVSQSPRYKVTKRGQDVTLRCDPISSHATLYWYQQALGQGPEFLTYFNYEAQPDKSGLPSDRFSAERPEGSISTLTIQRTEQRDSAMYRCASSQGGGNEQFFGPGTRLTVL.

V usage is TRBV5-1 and J usage is TRBJ1-4; TRBD1 might be the D (5 bases). Trimming pared 2 bases from V and 0 bases from J, leaving 8 bases between. CDR1 is SGHRS, CDR2 YFSETQ, per germline. The CDR3 has 15 residues. The CDR3 here is CASSFSTATNEKLFF. CDR3 DNA: TGCGCCAGCAGCTTTTCGACAGCAACTAATGAAAAACTGTTTTTT.

The genes are TRBV6-5 and TRBJ2-2; D is unclear. The CDR3 sequence is 12 residues long. V was pared by 7 bases and J by 2 bases, with 5 bases between. The V gene's germline CDR1 is MNHEY and CDR2 SVGAGI. For the CDR3, the DNA is TGTGCCAGCAATTCAAACACCGGGGAGCTGTTTTTT. It encodes CASNSNTGELFF.

This sequence joins TRBV5-4 and TRBJ2-5; D uncertain. The germline V and J ends were trimmed by 1 base and 2 bases, with 0 bases remaining between them. CDR3 length equals 11 residues. CDR1 and CDR2 (germline): SGHNT, YYREEE (reference sequence). The CDR3 region has the DNA TGTGCCAGCAGCTTGCAAGAGACCCAGTACTTC. Protein product: CASSLQETQYF.

The rearrangement uses TRBV28 and TRBJ1-5; D is perhaps TRBD1 (5 bases). CDR3 length equals 14 residues. CDR1 is MDHEN and CDR2 is SYDVKM in the germline V gene. V was pared by 3 bases and J by 7 bases, with 13 bases between. The CDR3 sequence is CASSFQGPGQPQHF. Written as DNA, the CDR3 is TGTGCCAGCAGTTTTCAGGGTCCGGGACAGCCCCAGCATTTT.

The table lists this clone with a count of one. The gene calls are TRBV5-1 and TRBJ1-2; D unclear. Trimming stripped 3 bases from V and 4 bases from J, with 13 bases between. Germline assignment: CDR1 SGHRS and CDR2 YFSETQ. The CDR3 has 14 residues. CDR3 protein: CASSSMDPSYGYTF. For the CDR3, the DNA is TGCGCCAGCAGCTCGATGGACCCTTCCTATGGCTACACCTTC.

The sample holds a few counts of this clone. The rearrangement uses TRBV30 and TRBJ1-1; a weak D match, TRBD1 (6 bases). The CDR3 contains 12 residues. The V end lost 3 bases, the J end lost 7 bases, and 12 bases lay between the germline ends. The germline V gene has CDR1 GTSNPN and CDR2 SVGIG (reference sequence). DNA for the CDR3: TGTGCCTGGAGAGCCGGACAGTATGAAGCTTTCTTT. As protein: CAWRAGQYEAFF.

The chain links TRBV5-1 to TRBJ2-3; D is undetermined. V was shortened by 4 bases and J by 2 bases, with 8 bases between the two germline ends. Germline V CDR1 and CDR2: SGHRS, YFSETQ. The CDR3 is made up of 13 amino acids. The CDR3 sequence: CASSLDNTDTQYF. DNA for the CDR3: TGCGCCAGCAGCCTCGATAACACAGATACGCAGTATTTT.

The V and J genes are TRBV18 and TRBJ1-1; D may be TRBD1 (5 bases). Trimming took off 3 bases at V and 12 bases at J, with 26 bases between the two ends. The CDR3 spans 16 residues. The germline V gene encodes CDR1 KGHSH and CDR2 LQKENI. CDR3 DNA: TGTGCCAGCTCACCGGGTCCCGGGACGGGATTGACTGTGTCTTTCTTT. It specifies CASSPGPGTGLTVSFF.

The chain combines TRBV10-1 with TRBJ2-7; D is uncertain. CDR3 length: 9 amino acids. Germline CDR1 WNHNN, CDR2 SYGVQD (reference sequence). In DNA form, the CDR3 reads TGCGCCAGCAATCAGGTGCTTGACGTC. It translates to CASNQVLDV.

The V call is TRBV28, the J call TRBJ1-5; tentatively, D is TRBD1 (6 bases). This CDR3 is 15 amino acids long. V lost 2 bases to trimming and J lost 1 base, with 9 bases between them. The germline CDR1 and CDR2 sequences are MDHEN and SYDVKM. As DNA, the CDR3 is TGTGCCAGCAGTTTACGGGGGCGAAGCAATCAGCCCCAGCATTTT. Protein: CASSLRGRSNQPQHF.

This sequence joins TRBV5-1 and TRBJ2-2, with TRBD1 matching over 7 bases. CDR3 length equals 14 residues. Germline V CDR1 and CDR2: SGHRS, YFSETQ. V lost 5 bases, J lost 7 bases, and 8 bases stayed unmatched. The CDR3: CASRSTGTVGELFF. The CDR3 coding sequence is TGCGCCAGCAGGTCTACCGGGACAGTCGGGGAGCTGTTTTTT.

This clone was observed a handful of times. This chain joins TRBV7-2 and TRBJ2-3; TRBD1 is a possible D gene (5 bases). The CDR3 consists of 16 residues. The germline gives CDR1 SGHTA, CDR2 FQGNSA. Trimming pared 3 bases from V and 1 base from J, leaving 14 bases between. The CDR3 coding sequence is TGTGCCAGCAGCTTTAACCCCGGCAGGGGCACAGATACGCAGTATTTT. It codes for CASSFNPGRGTDTQYF.

The genes are TRBV6-5 and TRBJ1-2, with D perhaps TRBD1 (6 bases). This CDR3 contains 15 residues. The V and J ends lost 5 bases and 0 bases respectively, with 13 bases between them. Germline loops: CDR1 MNHEY, CDR2 SVGAGI. The CDR3 DNA sequence: TGTGCCAGCAGTCAAAGACAGGCGACTAACTATGGCTACACCTTC. It encodes CASSQRQATNYGYTF.

The chain has TRBV19 and TRBJ1-4; the D is unclear. Germline CDR1 is LNHDA and CDR2 is SQIVND (reference sequence). Trimming removed 7 bases from V and 11 bases from J, with 14 bases in between. CDR3 length equals 12 residues. The DNA for the CDR3 is TGTGCCAGTATAGGGCCCGGGTCTAAACTGTTTTTT. Amino acids: CASIGPGSKLFF.

The V call is TRBV11-3, the J call TRBJ2-3; D might be TRBD1 or TRBD2, each matching 6 bases. CDR1 and CDR2 from the germline V gene are SGHNT and YENEEA. V gave up 0 bases and J gave up 3 bases, with 10 bases separating them. This CDR3 comprises 15 residues. The CDR3 region is CASSLDTGATDTQYF. As DNA, the CDR3 is TGTGCCAGCAGCTTAGATACGGGGGCAACAGATACGCAGTATTTT.